The 11 T cell receptor beta chains in this list originate from one sample, sequenced in a study of T cells after yellow fever vaccination. TCRdb independently ran MiXCR on the 5' RACE reads; one entry per CDR3 protein. This table holds some 200,000 distinct CDR3 sequences, 3% to 4% found once. The sample consisted of CD4+ T cells sorted from PBMCs, taken 10 days after the yellow fever booster vaccination. The receptor set was obtained from a man between 18 and 29 years old who received the YFV17D yellow fever vaccine.

The chain employs TRBV5-1 and TRBJ1-1, with 7 positions matching TRBD1. This CDR3 is built from 14 residues. Germline CDR1 is SGHRS and CDR2 is YFSETQ. V shed 4 bases and J 6 bases; nucleotides not matched to a gene: 9. CDR3 residues: CASSGGTVQAEAFF. Written as DNA, the CDR3 is TGCGCCAGCAGCGGCGGGACAGTTCAGGCTGAAGCTTTCTTT.

This clonotype was observed at least ten times. This rearrangement joins TRBV7-2 to TRBJ2-7, with 7 nucleotides matching TRBD1. J gave up 7 bases and V 6 bases, and 12 bases lay outside the gene matches. This CDR3 is built from 14 residues. Germline V lookup: CDR1 SGHTA, CDR2 FQGNSA. The CDR3 here is CASRGGRTGDEQYF. In DNA form, the CDR3 reads TGTGCCAGCAGAGGCGGAAGGACAGGAGATGAGCAGTACTTC.

This clonotype was counted many times. This chain uses TRBV12-3 or TRBV12-4 with TRBJ1-6, with TRBD1 identical over 8 bases. V dropped 6 bases and J dropped 11; count of bases not matched to a gene: 6. The CDR3 is 13 residues long. The CDR3 spells CASSQGALTPLHF. DNA of the CDR3: TGTGCCAGCAGCCAGGGGGCCCTGACACCCCTCCACTTT.

This clonotype has a count of ten or more. This chain links TRBV5-4 with TRBJ2-3; the D gene could be TRBD1 or TRBD2 (6 bases each). The CDR3 is 16 amino acids. V gave up 0 bases and J gave up 6 bases, with 17 bases separating them. Germline V gives CDR1 SGHNT, CDR2 YYREEE (reference sequence). The CDR3 loop is CASSLAKRGQGDTQYF. The CDR3 nucleotides read TGTGCCAGCAGCTTGGCTAAACGGGGGCAGGGTGATACGCAGTATTTT.

In this sample, this clonotype turned up many times. The V gene is TRBV28, the J gene TRBJ2-5; the match to TRBD2 covers 7 bases. V was pared by 8 bases and J by 6 bases, with 9 bases of the junction left unmatched. The CDR3 totals 13 residues. Germline CDR1 MDHEN, CDR2 SYDVKM. CDR3 in amino acids: CASLPGRGKTQYF. As DNA, the CDR3 is TGTGCCAGCCTCCCCGGGCGGGGGAAGACCCAGTACTTC.

This clonotype was observed a few times. This chain links TRBV20-1 with TRBJ2-5; 8 positions match TRBD2. The CDR3 is made up of 14 amino acids. Trimming took 6 bases from V and 3 from J; bases not matched to a gene: 9. Per germline, CDR1 DFQATT and CDR2 SNEGSKA (reference sequence). The CDR3 loop is CSAPRGGAKETQYF. As DNA, the CDR3 is TGCAGTGCGCCCCGGGGGGGGGCGAAAGAGACCCAGTACTTC.

The table lists this clonotype with a few counts. This chain uses TRBV5-1 with TRBJ2-3; 10 bases map to TRBD2. V was pared by 4 bases and J by 3 bases, with 11 bases of the junction left unmatched. Germline CDR1 and CDR2: SGHRS and YFSETQ. CDR3 length equals 17 residues. The CDR3 DNA is TGCGCCAGCAGCGGGGCTAGCGGGGGCCCCTCGACAGATACGCAGTATTTT. Its translation is CASSGASGGPSTDTQYF.

This clonotype was seen repeatedly, ten times or more. The chain links TRBV7-9 to TRBJ2-4; the D is unclear. V was clipped by 2 bases and J by 7 bases, with 12 bases between them. The germline CDR1 and CDR2 sequences are SEHNR and FQNEAQ (reference sequence). The CDR3 totals 14 residues. The CDR3 DNA is TGTGCCAGCAGCTTAACATGGCGGTCGAACATTCAGTACTTC. It translates to CASSLTWRSNIQYF.

V and J are TRBV7-9 and TRBJ1-2, with TRBD1 as a possible D gene (5 bases). Trimming took off 0 bases at V and 7 bases at J, with 9 bases between the two ends. Germline-derived CDR1 and CDR2 are SEHNR and FQNEAQ (reference sequence). The CDR3 is 13 residues long. The DNA for the CDR3 is TGTGCCAGCAGCTTAGCGACAGTTGGTGGCTACACCTTC. It yields the protein CASSLATVGGYTF. Full variable domain (remainder filled in from reference TRBV7-9 and TRBJ1-2): DTGVSQNPRHKITKRGQNVTFRCDPISEHNRLYWYRQTLGQGPEFLTYFQNEAQLEKSRLLSDRFSAERPKGSFSTLEIQRTEQGDSAMYLCASSLATVGGYTFGSGTRLTVV.

This clonotype was seen many times. In DNA, the CDR3 is TGCAGTGCTAGAGATCGGGTTTTGGCTGGGGCCAACGTCCTGACTTTC. Residues: CSARDRVLAGANVLTF. The chain is built from TRBV20-1 and TRBJ2-6; D is ambiguous. Germline-derived CDR1 and CDR2 are DFQATT and SNEGSKA (reference sequence). The CDR3 has 16 residues. With 0 bases removed from V and 2 bases from J, the gap between germline ends came to 11 bases.

This clonotype has at least ten counts. The V call is TRBV7-6, the J call TRBJ2-5; D is unclear. V was clipped by 5 bases and J by 0 bases, with 7 bases between them. There are 13 residues in the CDR3. CDR1 and CDR2 (germline): SGHVS, FNYEAQ. In DNA, the CDR3 is TGTGCCAGCAGCGCGCGGTACCAAGAGACCCAGTACTTC. This codes for CASSARYQETQYF.